The present entry profiles one T cell receptor (beta chain) with its context. This clone was picked up a small number of times. Its specific antigen is unknown. Base quality data are lacking; no much larger clone is found one base away. The immunoSEQ Assay, a bias-controlled multiplex PCR, was used to amplify TCRbeta CDR3 regions from genomic DNA. From the authors' description of their analysis: Within the assay, amplification of reference gene primers was used to estimate how many nucleated cells each sample contained. To quantify the absolute abundance of each unique TCRbeta CDR3 rearrangement, sequence reads were collapsed and filtered. Productive Simpson clonality was computed per sample as the square root of Simpson's diversity index over productive rearrangements. Entries here come from immuneACCESS through TCRdb and include only in-frame sequences with V and J called. Some clones fail to appear in such tables; in the studies checked, an unresolved V gene covers under half of the shortfall, and the cause of the remainder is unknown. The V and J calls and clone size come from that table; D and trimming were worked out from the DNA. This sample has roughly 260,000 clones in its table, and more than 75% of those were observed once. The top ten constitute around 9.5% of the sample.

The data were obtained in a study of blood T cell repertoires in COVID-19 (dated by TCRdb to the early 2020s). Turning to the overall study: Collaborator samples came from the United States, Italy and Spain and covered acute and convalescent phases of COVID-19. The material from the prospective study consisted of cDNA or gDNA derived from T cells, B-cell-depleted T cells, or PBMCs. Subjects who had been exposed to COVID-19, were actively infected with it, or had recovered from it provided the deeply sampled blood TCRbeta repertoires that made up the dataset. The repertoires were released in a freely available public database meant as a resource for research on the immune response to SARS-CoV-2. The samples were drawn from the first 160 participants of the ongoing ImmuneRACE study and from 1,254 subjects provided by 6 global collaborators. The sample metadata nearly always contained a de-identified subject ID, COVID-19 status, age in years and sex. HLA class I and class II types, where available, came from metadata supplied by the sample provider rather than from assay-based typing.

General conclusions and limits of the study: The amount of clinical and demographic metadata varied by source and participant and was provided uncurated.

Samples from volunteer blood donors who had recovered from COVID-19 were contributed by a second Seattle source. Whole blood was collected in K2EDTA tubes by collaborating institutions according to the institutions' own protocols. For TCRbeta analysis, collaborators shipped samples in one of three forms: frozen whole blood, isolated PBMCs, or DNA extracted from either of those sample types. Sequencing used peripheral blood. The TCR comes from a man aged 35 to 55 who had recovered from COVID-19.

The sequenced DNA is TGTGCCAGCAGTCCTCCCGGCCTCGGGACCGGGGAGCTGTTTTTT. It specifies CASSPPGLGTGELFF. The chain was built from TRBV2 and TRBJ2-2; the D gene cannot be named for sure. CDR1 is given as SNHLY and CDR2 as FYNNEI, both from the germline V gene. CDR3 length: 15 amino acids, cysteine to phenylalanine. Of all the DNA, just the CDR3 is kept, 45 bases in frame from base 1. V and J lose 5 bases and 5 bases, and a span of 15 bases separates them.